A single sample gave rise to the 26 T cell receptor beta chains below, sequenced in a study of kidney transplant recipient with SARS-CoV-2 infection. TCRdb reanalysed the reads using MiXCR and keeps one entry per CDR3 protein. The data show 250,000 or so distinct CDR3 sequences, 29% seen once. The material was a blood sample, obtained at baseline and around day 120 from a kidney transplant recipient. The receptors originated from a male patient younger than 45 who had COVID-19 and was a kidney transplant recipient. The graft donor may be the source of some T cells.

On this clonotype: A much larger clone is a single base away; this may be a read error. J is TRBJ1-2 and V is TRBV5-5; D is undetermined. Germline V gene data show CDR1 as SGHKS and CDR2 as YYEKEE (reference sequence). The CDR3 is 16 residues long. V lost 7 bases, J lost 6 bases, and 25 bases lay in between. CDR3 amino acids: CASLGYVSRKTHGYTF. CDR3 nucleotide sequence: TGTGCCAGCTTAGGGTATGTCTCGCGAAAGACCCATGGCTACACCTTC.

This clonotype has ten or more counts. The rearrangement uses TRBV6-8 and TRBJ1-2; D uncertain. V was trimmed by 5 bases and J by 4 bases, leaving 23 bases between them. Germline V gives CDR1 MNHGY, CDR2 SAAAGT. The CDR3 extends over 17 amino acids. CDR3 coding DNA: TGTGCCAGCAGTAGATACCTACGCTCTAGAAAGACCTATGGCTACACCTTC. Translation: CASSRYLRSRKTYGYTF.

This clonotype has ten or more counts. The V and J genes are TRBV9 and TRBJ1-2; 9 nucleotides agree with TRBD1. CDR3 length: 16 amino acids. CDR1 is SGDLS, CDR2 YYNGEE, per germline. The J segment lost 2 bases and the V segment lost 4 bases, leaving 9 bases of the junction unmatched. CDR3 sequence reads: CASSIRADRGNYGYTF. The CDR3 DNA sequence: TGTGCCAGCAGCATACGGGCGGACAGGGGCAACTATGGCTACACCTTC.

Details on this clonotype: It may be a read error: a sequence one base away is much more abundant. The J gene is TRBJ1-2, the V gene TRBV7-4; no firm D call. The V gene lost 5 bases and the J gene lost 4 bases, with 23 bases spanning the gap. The length of the CDR3 is 17 residues. Germline V gene lookup returns CDR1 SGHVT and CDR2 SQSDAQ. The CDR3 DNA is TGTGCCAGCAGCGAAGCCTCTTCAGCTCGAGAGACCTATGGCTACACCTTC. This codes for CASSEASSARETYGYTF.

As to this clonotype: This may arise from a read error, as a much more abundant clone is one base away. The chain carries TRBV7-2 and TRBJ1-2, with D unresolved. Germline V lookup: CDR1 SGHTA, CDR2 FQGNSA. The CDR3 contains 17 residues. CDR3 loop: CAGSARSRDGKTYGYTF. The CDR3 DNA reads as TGTGCCGGCAGCGCTCGTTCCAGAGACGGAAAGACCTATGGCTACACCTTC.

With regard to this clonotype: Just one base apart from a much larger clone, this may be a read error. This CDR3 fails to terminate in the conserved phenylalanine or tryptophan, so it likely reflects a read error. The chain carries TRBV28 and TRBJ1-5; the D is unclear. V lost 6 bases to trimming and J lost 1 base, with 4 bases between them. Germline values: CDR1 MDHEN, CDR2 SYDVKM. CDR3 size: 12 residues. In DNA, the CDR3 is TGTGCCAGCAGAGTAAGCAATCAGCCCCAGCATCTT. Its protein is CASRVSNQPQHL.

As for this clonotype: With a much larger clone just one base away, this may be a read error. The rearrangement uses TRBV20-1 and TRBJ1-2; D gene uncertain. Germline loops: CDR1 DFQATT, CDR2 SNEGSKA (reference sequence). The CDR3 has 12 residues. The DNA of the CDR3 is TGCAGTGCTAGAAGAACAAACTGTGGCTACACCTTC. It encodes CSARRTNCGYTF.

Worth noting for this clonotype: A much larger clone differs by one base, so this may be a read error. The chain joins TRBV24-1 to TRBJ2-3; the D gene is possibly TRBD1 (5 bases). Germline assignment: CDR1 KGHDR and CDR2 SFDVKD. The CDR3 runs to 14 residues. Here the CDR3 reads CATSDPVSTGTQYF. The DNA of the CDR3 is TGTGCCACCAGTGACCCGGTCAGCACAGGTACGCAGTATTTT.

This clonotype was seen once. A much larger clone differs from this one at a single base, so this may be a read error. V gene TRBV11-2 combines with J gene TRBJ1-2; D gene ambiguous. CDR3 length: 17 amino acids. The germline V gene has CDR1 SGHAT and CDR2 FQNNGV. CDR3 sequence: CASSKPPTSRKTYGYIF. The CDR3 bases are TGTGCCAGCAGCAAGCCCCCAACAAGCAGAAAGACCTATGGCTACATCTTC.

As regards this clonotype: The germline gene is not matched at one end of the junction; a read error may be the cause. The rearrangement uses TRBV20-1 and TRBJ2-3; 12 bases align to TRBD2. There are 14 residues in the CDR3. Germline CDR1 is DFQATT and CDR2 is SNEGSKA (reference sequence). The CDR3 DNA follows: TGCAGTGCTACTAGCGGGAGGGCCGCAGATACGCGGTATTTT. As protein: CSATSGRAADTRYF.

About this clonotype itself: This may stem from a read error, because a much larger clone lies one nucleotide away. Here the CDR3 omits its conserved ending phenylalanine or tryptophan, so a read error is the likely source. This chain joins TRBV6-6 and TRBJ1-2, with D unresolved. Germline V gene sequence: CDR1 MNHNY, CDR2 SVGAGI (reference sequence). Trimming removed 5 bases from V and 4 bases from J, with 23 bases in between. CDR3 length: 17 amino acids. CDR3: CASSEIQGGRKTYGYTS. As DNA, the CDR3 is TGTGCCAGCAGTGAAATCCAAGGTGGGAGAAAGACCTATGGCTACACCTCC.

This clonotype was seen at least ten times. The chain has TRBV3-1 and TRBJ1-2; possibly TRBD1 for D (5 bases). Trimming pared 4 bases from V and 3 bases from J, leaving 9 bases between. Germline V lookup: CDR1 LGHDT, CDR2 YNNKEL (reference sequence). CDR3 size: 13 residues. The CDR3 loop reads CASSPTGDYGYTF. CDR3 nucleotides: TGTGCCAGCAGCCCAACAGGAGACTATGGCTACACCTTC. Using reference TRBV3-1 and TRBJ1-2 for the parts outside the CDR3, the full variable domain is DTAVSQTPKYLVTQMGNDKSIKCEQNLGHDTMYWYKQDSKKFLKIMFSYNNKELIINETVPNRFSPKSPDKAHLNLHINSLELGDSAVYFCASSPTGDYGYTFGSGTRLTVV.

Details on this clonotype: With a much larger clone just one base away, this may be a read error. The conserved phenylalanine or tryptophan is not found at the CDR3 terminus, so this likely reflects a read error. It is unclear where the CDR3 begins or ends on the DNA, so no DNA is shown, and the CDR3 is as TCRdb lists it. The chain links TRBV12-2 to TRBJ1-2. TRBV12-2 constitutes a pseudogene. The CDR3 length equals 17 residues, ends included. CDR3 sequence: CASRARVTPRKTYGYTL.

The chain is built from TRBV20-1 and TRBJ2-3; D is perhaps TRBD1 (5 bases). Germline CDR1 is DFQATT and CDR2 is SNEGSKA (reference sequence). The CDR3 is 15 residues long. V lost 4 bases, J lost 4 bases, and 18 bases lay in between. The CDR3 region is CSAKGNQLVADTQYF. Here the CDR3 DNA reads TGCAGTGCTAAGGGGAATCAATTAGTAGCAGATACGCAGTATTTT.

About this clonotype itself: Only one base separates this from a far larger clonotype, so it likely reflects a read error. J is TRBJ1-1 and V is TRBV6-5, with a tentative D call TRBD1 (5 bases). The CDR3 spans 13 residues. CDR1 and CDR2 from the germline V gene are MNHEY and SVGAGI. CDR3 sequence (DNA): TGTGTCAGCAGTTACGAACAGGATTCTGAAGCTTTCTTT. This codes for CVSSYEQDSEAFF.

This clonotype was detected many times. This chain links TRBV12-3 or TRBV12-4 with TRBJ1-4; no reliable D call. The V end lost 5 bases, the J end lost 8 bases, and 18 bases lay between the germline ends. The CDR3 loop spans 15 amino acids. The CDR3 DNA sequence: TGTGCCAGCAGTCTAGAGACCGGTTCCGCCGAAAAACTGTTTTTT. This encodes CASSLETGSAEKLFF.

This chain uses TRBV20-1 with TRBJ2-1, with a possible D match to TRBD1 (6 bases). This CDR3 is 16 amino acids long. Per germline, CDR1 DFQATT and CDR2 SNEGSKA (reference sequence). The germline V and J ends were trimmed by 0 bases and 4 bases, with 16 bases remaining between them. As DNA, the CDR3 is TGCAGTGCTAGAGATCGGCACAGGGACCCGTACAATGAGCAGTTCTTC. This gives the protein CSARDRHRDPYNEQFF.

The V and J genes are TRBV10-1 and TRBJ1-2; D call uncertain. CDR1 is WNHNN and CDR2 is SYGVQD in the germline V gene (reference sequence). The CDR3 length is 17 residues. V lost 4 bases, J lost 4 bases, and 22 bases lay in between. CDR3 sequence reads: CASSVYRRSRKIYGYTF. DNA for the CDR3: TGCGCCAGCAGTGTGTATAGAAGATCGCGAAAGATCTATGGCTACACCTTC.

This clonotype was observed once. A junction boundary mismatches the germline segment, possibly from a read error. The rearrangement links TRBV5-5 to TRBJ1-2; D remains unclear. The CDR3 spans 16 residues. Germline V gene sequence: CDR1 SGHKS, CDR2 YYEKEE (reference sequence). DNA for the CDR3: TGTGCCAGCGAGCGACTTGTCTCGCGAAAGACCTATGGCTATGCCTTC. It translates to CASERLVSRKTYGYAF. Variable domain in full (rest from reference TRBV5-5 and TRBJ1-2): DAGVTQSPTHLIKTRGQQVTLRCSPISGHKSVSWYQQVLGQGPQFIFQYYEKEERGRGNFPDRFSARQFPNYSSELNVNALLLGDSALYLCASERLVSRKTYGYAFGSGTRLTVV.

A word on this clonotype: Given a much more abundant clone one base away, this may be a read error. The rearrangement joins TRBV12-3 or TRBV12-4 to TRBJ1-1; no firm D call. The CDR3 length is 13 residues. V lost 2 bases to trimming and J lost 5 bases, with 9 bases between them. The CDR3 sequence: CASSLSGRTEAFF. The CDR3 nucleotides are TGTGCCAGCAGTTTATCCGGGAGAACTGAAGCTTTCTTT.

The chain uses TRBV10-1 and TRBJ2-5; D may match TRBD1 or TRBD2 (5 bases each). Germline V CDR1 and CDR2: WNHNN, SYGVQD (reference sequence). This CDR3 spans 15 amino acids. The V end was cut by 6 bases, the J end by 5 bases, with 19 bases between. CDR3 loop: CASSPSEGKLETQYF. The CDR3 nucleotides are TGCGCCAGCAGCCCCAGCGAGGGGAAGTTGGAGACCCAGTACTTC.

For this clonotype: With a much larger clone just one base away, this may be a read error. The J gene is TRBJ1-2, the V gene TRBV30; D ambiguous. This CDR3 comprises 16 residues. Germline-derived CDR1 and CDR2 are GTSNPN and SVGIG (reference sequence). The V and J ends lost 5 bases and 7 bases respectively, with 26 bases between them. CDR3 in amino acids: CAWCPRRYRKTCGYTF. CDR3 nucleotide sequence: TGTGCCTGGTGCCCAAGGCGTTATAGAAAGACCTGTGGCTACACCTTC.

This clonotype occurred many times. The V and J genes are TRBV30 and TRBJ2-1; 8 bases are shared with TRBD2. CDR3 length: 11 residues. Germline CDR1 GTSNPN, CDR2 SVGIG (reference sequence). J gave up 14 bases and V 5 bases, and 8 bases lay outside the gene matches. The DNA of the CDR3 is TGTGCCTGGGAAGGGACTAGTACTAAGTTCTTC. This gives the protein CAWEGTSTKFF. The variable domain in full, completed from reference TRBV30 and TRBJ2-1, reads SQTIHQWPATLVQPVGSPLSLECTVEGTSNPNLYWYRQAAGRGLQLLFYSVGIGQISSEVPQNLSASRPQDRQFILSSKKLLLSDSGFYLCAWEGTSTKFFGPGTRLTVL.

This clonotype has ten or more counts. The chain couples TRBV5-5 to TRBJ1-2; D is unresolved. Between the trimmed V and J ends, which lost 7 bases and 4 bases, there was a span of 23 bases. The CDR3 has 16 residues. Germline V lookup: CDR1 SGHKS, CDR2 YYEKEE (reference sequence). The CDR3 coding sequence is TGTGCCAGCGGCGTCAATGTCTCGCGAAAGACCTATGGCTACACCTTC. Translated, it gives CASGVNVSRKTYGYTF.

This clonotype showed up many times. The J gene is TRBJ1-2, the V gene TRBV5-8; D uncertain. The CDR3 is 16 residues long. V was clipped by 6 bases and J by 4 bases, with 22 bases between them. Looked up from germline, CDR1 is SGHTS and CDR2 is YDEGEE. The CDR3 region has the DNA TGTGCCAGCACTAAATGTCATCCACGAAAGACCTATGGCTACACCTTC. As protein: CASTKCHPRKTYGYTF.

This clonotype has ten or more counts. V and J are TRBV6-4 and TRBJ1-2; D gene unclear. The length of the CDR3 is 17 residues. Trimming removed 5 bases from V and 4 bases from J, with 23 bases in between. Germline loops: CDR1 MRHNA, CDR2 SNTAGT. CDR3 DNA: TGTGCCAGCAGTAAGATAGGCTCACACGGAAAGACCTATGGCTACACCTTC. Protein product: CASSKIGSHGKTYGYTF.